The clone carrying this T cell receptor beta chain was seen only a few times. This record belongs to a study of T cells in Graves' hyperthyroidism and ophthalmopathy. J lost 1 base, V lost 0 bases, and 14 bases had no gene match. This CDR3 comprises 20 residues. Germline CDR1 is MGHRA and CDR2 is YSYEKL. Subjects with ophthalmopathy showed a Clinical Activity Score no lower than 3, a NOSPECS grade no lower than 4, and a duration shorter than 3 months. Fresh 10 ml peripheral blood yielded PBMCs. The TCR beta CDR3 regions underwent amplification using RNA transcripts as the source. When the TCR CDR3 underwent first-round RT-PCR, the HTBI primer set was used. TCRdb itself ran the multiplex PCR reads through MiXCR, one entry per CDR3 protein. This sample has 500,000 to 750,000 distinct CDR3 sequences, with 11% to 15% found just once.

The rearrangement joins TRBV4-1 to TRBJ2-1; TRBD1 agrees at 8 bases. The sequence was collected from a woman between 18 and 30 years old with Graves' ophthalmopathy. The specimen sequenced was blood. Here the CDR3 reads CASSQEADRGTNGSYNEQFF. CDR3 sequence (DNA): TGCGCCAGCAGCCAAGAGGCTGACAGGGGAACGAATGGTTCCTACAATGAGCAGTTCTTC.